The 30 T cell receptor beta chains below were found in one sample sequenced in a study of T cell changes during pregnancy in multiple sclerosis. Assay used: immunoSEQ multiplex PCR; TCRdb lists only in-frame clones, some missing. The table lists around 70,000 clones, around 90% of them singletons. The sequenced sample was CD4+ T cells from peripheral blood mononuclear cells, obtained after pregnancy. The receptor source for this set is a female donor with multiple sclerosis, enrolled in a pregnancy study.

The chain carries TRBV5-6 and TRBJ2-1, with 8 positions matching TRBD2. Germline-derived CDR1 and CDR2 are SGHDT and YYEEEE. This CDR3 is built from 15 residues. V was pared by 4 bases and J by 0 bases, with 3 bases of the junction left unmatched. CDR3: CASSPGLDSYNEQFF. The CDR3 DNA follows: TGTGCCAGCAGCCCGGGACTAGACTCCTACAATGAGCAGTTCTTC.

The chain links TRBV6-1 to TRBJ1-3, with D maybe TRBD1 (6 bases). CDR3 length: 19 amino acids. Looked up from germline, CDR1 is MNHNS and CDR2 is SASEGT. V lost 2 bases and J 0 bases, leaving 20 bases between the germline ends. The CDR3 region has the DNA TGTGCCAGCAGTGAACGTGGCTGGGCAGGGGTCCGCTCTGGAAACACCATATATTTT. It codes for CASSERGWAGVRSGNTIYF.

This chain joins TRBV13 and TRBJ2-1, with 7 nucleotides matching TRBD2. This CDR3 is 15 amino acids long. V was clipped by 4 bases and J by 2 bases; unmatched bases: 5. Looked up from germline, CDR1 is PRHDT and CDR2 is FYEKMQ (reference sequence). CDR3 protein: CASSSIAGPYNEQFF. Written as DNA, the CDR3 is TGTGCCAGCAGCTCCATAGCGGGCCCCTACAATGAGCAGTTCTTC.

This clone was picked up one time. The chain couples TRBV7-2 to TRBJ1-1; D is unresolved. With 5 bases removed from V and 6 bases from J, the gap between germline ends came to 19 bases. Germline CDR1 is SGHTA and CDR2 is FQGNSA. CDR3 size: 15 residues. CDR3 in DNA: TGTGCCAGCAGCACCGAGGGAACAGTTCGTGCTGAAGCTTTCTTT. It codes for CASSTEGTVRAEAFF. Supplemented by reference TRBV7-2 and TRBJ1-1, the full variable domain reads GAGVSQSPSNKVTEKGKDVELRCDPISGHTALYWYRQSLGQGLEFLIYFQGNSAPDKSGLPSDRFSAERTGGSVSTLTIQRTQQEDSAVYLCASSTEGTVRAEAFFGQGTRLTVV.

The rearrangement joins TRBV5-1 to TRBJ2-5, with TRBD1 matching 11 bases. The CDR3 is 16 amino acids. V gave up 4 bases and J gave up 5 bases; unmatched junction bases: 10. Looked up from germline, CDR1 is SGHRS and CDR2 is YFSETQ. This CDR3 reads CASSVGQGALGETQYF. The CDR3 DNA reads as TGCGCCAGCAGCGTCGGACAGGGGGCCTTAGGTGAGACCCAGTACTTC.

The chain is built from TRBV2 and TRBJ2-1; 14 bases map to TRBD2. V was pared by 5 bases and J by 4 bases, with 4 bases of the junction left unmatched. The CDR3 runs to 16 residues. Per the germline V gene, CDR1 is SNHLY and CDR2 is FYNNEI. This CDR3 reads CASSRLAGGDYNEQFF. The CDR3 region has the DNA TGTGCCAGCAGTCGACTAGCGGGAGGGGATTACAATGAGCAGTTCTTC.

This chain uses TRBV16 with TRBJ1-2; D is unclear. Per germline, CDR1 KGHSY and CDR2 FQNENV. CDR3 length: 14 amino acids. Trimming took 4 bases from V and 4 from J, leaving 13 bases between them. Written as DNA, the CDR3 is TGTGCCAGCAGCCTCGGGGATTTTGGCTATGGCTACACCTTC. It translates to CASSLGDFGYGYTF.

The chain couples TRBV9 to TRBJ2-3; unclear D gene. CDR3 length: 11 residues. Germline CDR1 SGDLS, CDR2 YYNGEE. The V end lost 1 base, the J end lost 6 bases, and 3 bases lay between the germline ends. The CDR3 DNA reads TGTGCCAGCAGCGTACAGGATACGCAGTATTTT. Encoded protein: CASSVQDTQYF.

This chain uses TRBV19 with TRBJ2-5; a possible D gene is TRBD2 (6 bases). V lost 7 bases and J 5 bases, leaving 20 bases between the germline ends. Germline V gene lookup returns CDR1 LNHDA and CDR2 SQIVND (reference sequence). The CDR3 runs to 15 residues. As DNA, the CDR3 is TGTGCCAGTACCCCTGGGAGCGCGGAGGGGGAGACCCAGTACTTC. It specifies CASTPGSAEGETQYF. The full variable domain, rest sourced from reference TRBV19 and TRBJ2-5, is DGGITQSPKYLFRKEGQNVTLSCEQNLNHDAMYWYRQDPGQGLRLIYYSQIVNDFQKGDIAEGYSVSREKKESFPLTVTSAQKNPTAFYLCASTPGSAEGETQYFGPGTRLLVL.

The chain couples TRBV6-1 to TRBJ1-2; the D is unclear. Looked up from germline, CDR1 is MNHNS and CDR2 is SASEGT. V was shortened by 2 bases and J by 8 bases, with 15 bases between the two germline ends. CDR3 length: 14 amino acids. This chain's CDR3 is CASSEYPGLGGYTF. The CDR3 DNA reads TGTGCCAGCAGTGAATACCCCGGACTGGGAGGCTACACCTTC.

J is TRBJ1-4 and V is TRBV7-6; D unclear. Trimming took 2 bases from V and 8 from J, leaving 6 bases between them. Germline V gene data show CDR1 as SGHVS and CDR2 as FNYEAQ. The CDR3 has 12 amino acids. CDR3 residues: CASSLPGEKLFF. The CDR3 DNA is TGTGCCAGCAGCTTACCGGGGGAAAAACTGTTTTTT.

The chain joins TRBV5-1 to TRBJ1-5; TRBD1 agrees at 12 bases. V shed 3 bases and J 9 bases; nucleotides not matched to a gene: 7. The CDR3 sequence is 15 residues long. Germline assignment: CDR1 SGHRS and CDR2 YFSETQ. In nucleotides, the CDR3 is TGCGCCAGCAGCTGGGGGACAGGGGGCGCGTGGCCCCAGCATTTT. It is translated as CASSWGTGGAWPQHF. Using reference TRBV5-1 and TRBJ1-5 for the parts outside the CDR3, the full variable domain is KAGVTQTPRYLIKTRGQQVTLSCSPISGHRSVSWYQQTPGQGLQFLFEYFSETQRNKGNFPGRFSGRQFSNSRSEMNVSTLELGDSALYLCASSWGTGGAWPQHFGDGTRLSIL.

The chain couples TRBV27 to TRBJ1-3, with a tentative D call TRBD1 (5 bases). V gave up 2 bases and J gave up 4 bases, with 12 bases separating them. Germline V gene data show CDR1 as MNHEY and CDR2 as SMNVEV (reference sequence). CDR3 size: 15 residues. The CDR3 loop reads CASSLVGAVGNTIYF. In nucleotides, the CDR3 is TGTGCCAGCAGTTTAGTAGGGGCCGTCGGAAACACCATATATTTT.

This CDR3 is CASSAGMGPQHF. DNA for the CDR3: TGTGCCAGCAGTGCAGGGATGGGGCCCCAGCATTTT. V is TRBV6-1 and J is TRBJ1-5, with D possibly TRBD1 on 5 matching bases. Germline CDR1 MNHNS, CDR2 SASEGT. V dropped 4 bases and J dropped 9 bases, with 10 bases sitting between them. CDR3 size: 12 residues.

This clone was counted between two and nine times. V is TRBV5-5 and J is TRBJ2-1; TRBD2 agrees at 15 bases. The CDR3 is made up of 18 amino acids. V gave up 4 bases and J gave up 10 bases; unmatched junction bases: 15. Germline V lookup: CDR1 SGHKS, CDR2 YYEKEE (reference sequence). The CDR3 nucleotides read TGTGCCAGCAGCCTCGAGATTTGGACTAGCGGGAGGGCCCGAGAGCAGTTCTTC. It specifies CASSLEIWTSGRAREQFF.

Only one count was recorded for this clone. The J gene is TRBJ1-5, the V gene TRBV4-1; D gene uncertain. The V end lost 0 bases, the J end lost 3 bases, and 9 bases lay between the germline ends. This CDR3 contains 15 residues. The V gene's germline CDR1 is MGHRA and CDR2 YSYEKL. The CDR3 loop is CASSQDIGLNQPQHF. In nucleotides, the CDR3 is TGCGCCAGCAGCCAAGATATTGGGCTCAATCAGCCCCAGCATTTT.

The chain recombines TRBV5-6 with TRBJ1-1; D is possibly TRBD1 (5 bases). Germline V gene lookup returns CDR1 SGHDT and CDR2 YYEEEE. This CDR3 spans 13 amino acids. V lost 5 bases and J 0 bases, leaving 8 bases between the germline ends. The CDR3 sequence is CASSRGVNTEAFF. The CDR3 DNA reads TGTGCCAGCAGTCGGGGGGTGAACACTGAAGCTTTCTTT.

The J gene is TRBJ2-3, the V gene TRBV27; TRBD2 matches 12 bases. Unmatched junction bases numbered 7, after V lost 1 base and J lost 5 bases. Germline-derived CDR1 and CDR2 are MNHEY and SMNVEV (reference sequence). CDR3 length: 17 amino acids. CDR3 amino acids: CASSLLSSGRAGDTQYF. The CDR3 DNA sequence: TGTGCCAGCAGTTTATTATCTAGCGGGAGGGCTGGAGATACGCAGTATTTT.

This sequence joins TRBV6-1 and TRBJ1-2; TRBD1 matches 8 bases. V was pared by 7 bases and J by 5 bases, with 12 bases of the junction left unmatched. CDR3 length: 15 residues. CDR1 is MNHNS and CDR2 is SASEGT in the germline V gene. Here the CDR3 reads CASTWEAGGGYGYTF. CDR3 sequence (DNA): TGTGCCAGCACCTGGGAGGCAGGGGGCGGGTATGGCTACACCTTC.

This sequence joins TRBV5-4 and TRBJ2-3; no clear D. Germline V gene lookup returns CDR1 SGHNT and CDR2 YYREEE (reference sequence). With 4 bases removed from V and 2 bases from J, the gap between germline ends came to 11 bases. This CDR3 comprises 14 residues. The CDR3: CASSPTFATDTQYF. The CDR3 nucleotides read TGTGCCAGCAGCCCTACCTTCGCCACAGATACGCAGTATTTT.

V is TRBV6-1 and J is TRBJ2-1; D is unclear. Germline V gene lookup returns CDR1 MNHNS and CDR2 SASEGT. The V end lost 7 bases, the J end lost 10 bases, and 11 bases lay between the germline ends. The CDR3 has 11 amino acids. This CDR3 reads CASNWASEQFF. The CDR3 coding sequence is TGTGCCAGCAATTGGGCGTCCGAGCAGTTCTTC.

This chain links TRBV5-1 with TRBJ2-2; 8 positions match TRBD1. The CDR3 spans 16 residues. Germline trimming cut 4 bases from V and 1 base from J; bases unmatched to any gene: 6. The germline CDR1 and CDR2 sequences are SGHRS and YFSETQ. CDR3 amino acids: CASSLRTGQNTGELFF. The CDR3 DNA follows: TGCGCCAGCAGCCTACGGACAGGGCAGAACACCGGGGAGCTGTTTTTT.

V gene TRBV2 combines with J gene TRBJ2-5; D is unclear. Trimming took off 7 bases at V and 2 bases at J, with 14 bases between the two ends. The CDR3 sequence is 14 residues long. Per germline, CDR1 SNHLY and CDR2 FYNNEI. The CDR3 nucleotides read TGTGCCAGCACCCCCAGAACCCAGCAAGAGACCCAGTACTTC. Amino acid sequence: CASTPRTQQETQYF.

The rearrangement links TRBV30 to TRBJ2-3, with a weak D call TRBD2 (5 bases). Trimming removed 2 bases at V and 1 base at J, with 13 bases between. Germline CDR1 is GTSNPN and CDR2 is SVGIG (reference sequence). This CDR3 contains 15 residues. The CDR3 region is CAWSTTGFGTDTQYF. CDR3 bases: TGTGCCTGGAGTACAACGGGATTTGGCACAGATACGCAGTATTTT.

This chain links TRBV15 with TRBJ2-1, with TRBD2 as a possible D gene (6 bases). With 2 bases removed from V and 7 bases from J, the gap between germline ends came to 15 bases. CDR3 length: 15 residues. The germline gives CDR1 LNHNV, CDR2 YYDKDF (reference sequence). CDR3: CATSRRAWGENEQFF. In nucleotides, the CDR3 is TGTGCCACCAGCAGACGCGCTTGGGGGGAGAATGAGCAGTTCTTC.

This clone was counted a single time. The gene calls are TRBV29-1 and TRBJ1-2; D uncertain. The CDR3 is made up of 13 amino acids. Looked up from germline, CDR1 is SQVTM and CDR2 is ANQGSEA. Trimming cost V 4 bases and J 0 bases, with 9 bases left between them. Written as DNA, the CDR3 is TGCAGCGTTGTCCCCGACTCTAACTATGGCTACACCTTC. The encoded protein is CSVVPDSNYGYTF.

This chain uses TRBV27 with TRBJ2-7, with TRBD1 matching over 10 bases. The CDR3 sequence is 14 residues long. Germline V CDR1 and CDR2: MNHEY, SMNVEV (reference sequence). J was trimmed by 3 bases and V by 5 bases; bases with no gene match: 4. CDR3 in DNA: TGTGCCAGCAGTCGACAGGGGGCAAACTACGAGCAGTACTTC. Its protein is CASSRQGANYEQYF.

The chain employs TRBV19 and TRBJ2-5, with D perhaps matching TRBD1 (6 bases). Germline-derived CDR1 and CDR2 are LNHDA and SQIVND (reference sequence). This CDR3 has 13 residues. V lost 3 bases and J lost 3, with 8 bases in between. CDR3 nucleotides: TGTGCCAGTAGTATGAACAGGGAAGAGACCCAGTACTTC. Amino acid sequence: CASSMNREETQYF.

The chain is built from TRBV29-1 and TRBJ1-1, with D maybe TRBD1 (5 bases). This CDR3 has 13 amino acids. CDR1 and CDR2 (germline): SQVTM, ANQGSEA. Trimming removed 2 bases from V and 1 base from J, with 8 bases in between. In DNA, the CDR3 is TGCAGCGTTGAACGACAGAGGAACACTGAAGCTTTCTTT. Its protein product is CSVERQRNTEAFF.

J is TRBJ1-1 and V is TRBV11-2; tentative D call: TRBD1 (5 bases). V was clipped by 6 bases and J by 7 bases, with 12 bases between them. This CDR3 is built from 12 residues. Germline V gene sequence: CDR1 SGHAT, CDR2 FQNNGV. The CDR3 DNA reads TGTGCCAGCAGACGTTGGAGGGGTGAAGCTTTCTTT. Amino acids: CASRRWRGEAFF.